These 15 T cell receptor beta chains came from one sample sequenced in a study of OX40 agonist ivuxolimab in advanced cancers. Libraries were made using the immunoSEQ multiplex PCR assay. This immuneACCESS table, as held by TCRdb, lists in-frame sequences with V and J called but not all clones. Of the missing ones, under half trace to an unresolved V gene in checked studies; the others have no known cause. The sample table lists tens of thousands of clones, about 90% of them with a count of one. The top ten hold around 30% of the sample. The sample was CD4+ or CD8+ T cells sorted from blood, taken in a trial of the OX40 agonist ivuxolimab. All receptors come from an adult with an advanced solid tumor such as melanoma, head and neck, liver or kidney cancer.

Remarks on this clone: A read error may account for a junction end that differs from germline. The rearrangement links TRBV4-1 to TRBJ2-3; D is unclear. Germline loops: CDR1 MGHRA, CDR2 YSYEKL. CDR3 length: 13 residues. CDR3 in DNA: TGTGCCAGCAGCCAAGATGGCACAGATACGCAGTATTTT. This gives the protein CASSQDGTDTQYF.

V is TRBV4-2 and J is TRBJ2-7, with 14 bases matching TRBD2. This CDR3 contains 18 residues. After removal of 0 bases from V and 2 bases from J, the junction contained 6 bases not matched to a gene. Germline CDR1 LGHNA, CDR2 YNFKEQ. DNA for the CDR3: TGTGCCAGCAGCCAAGAGACTAGCGGGAGGGATATAACCTACGAGCAGTACTTC. Protein product: CASSQETSGRDITYEQYF.

This clone ranks as medium-sized. This chain uses TRBV5-5 with TRBJ1-3, with TRBD1 matching over 7 bases. V lost 3 bases, J lost 8 bases, and 8 bases stayed unmatched. The CDR3 extends over 14 amino acids. Germline assignment: CDR1 SGHKS and CDR2 YYEKEE (reference sequence). The DNA for the CDR3 is TGTGCCAGCAGCTACCGGGACAGTCGAGACACCATATATTTT. It codes for CASSYRDSRDTIYF.

The rearrangement uses TRBV2 and TRBJ1-6; D uncertain. CDR3 size: 16 residues. In germline, CDR1 is SNHLY, CDR2 FYNNEI. The V end lost 4 bases, the J end lost 0 bases, and 10 bases lay between the germline ends. The CDR3 bases are TGTGCCAGCAGTGTGCGGAAGATCTCCTATAATTCACCCCTCCACTTT. Translating it yields CASSVRKISYNSPLHF.

At least ten counts were recorded for this clone. This rearrangement joins TRBV7-3 to TRBJ2-1; D unresolved. V was trimmed by 5 bases and J by 0 bases, leaving 14 bases between them. The CDR3 runs 16 residues. Germline V gene data show CDR1 as SGHTA and CDR2 as FQGTGA. The DNA for the CDR3 is TGTGCCAGCAGCCCGACGGCTCAGAGCTCCTACAATGAGCAGTTCTTC. Its protein product is CASSPTAQSSYNEQFF. Filled out from reference TRBV7-3 and TRBJ2-1, the complete variable domain reads GAGVSQTPSNKVTEKGKYVELRCDPISGHTALYWYRQSLGQGPEFLIYFQGTGAADDSGLPNDRFFAVRPEGSVSTLKIQRTERGDSAVYLCASSPTAQSSYNEQFFGPGTRLTVL.

The genes are TRBV18 and TRBJ2-7, with 7 positions matching TRBD1. Germline CDR1 reads KGHSH; CDR2 reads LQKENI. J was trimmed by 2 bases and V by 3 bases; bases with no gene match: 4. There are 14 residues in the CDR3. CDR3 amino acids: CASSPRDRTYEQYF. CDR3 in DNA: TGTGCCAGCTCACCCCGGGACAGAACCTACGAGCAGTACTTC.

The V gene is TRBV11-1, the J gene TRBJ2-7; D gene unclear. V was shortened by 1 base and J by 0 bases, with 4 bases between the two germline ends. The germline V gene has CDR1 SGHAT and CDR2 FQDESV (reference sequence). The CDR3 has 13 amino acids. In DNA form, the CDR3 reads TGTGCCAGCAGCTTAGACCACTCCTACGAGCAGTACTTC. Protein: CASSLDHSYEQYF.

The chain has TRBV7-9 and TRBJ2-2; D not resolved. CDR3 size: 16 residues. Germline CDR1 SEHNR, CDR2 FQNEAQ (reference sequence). V dropped 7 bases and J dropped 1 base, with 16 bases sitting between them. CDR3 sequence (DNA): TGTGCCAGCACCCCCCCCAGGCAGGAGAACACCGGGGAGCTGTTTTTT. Its translation is CASTPPRQENTGELFF.

This sequence joins TRBV2 and TRBJ2-5; the match to TRBD1 covers 9 bases. The CDR3 runs 15 residues. The V gene end was trimmed by 6 bases and the J gene end by 2 bases; junction bases not matched to a gene: 7. Germline V lookup: CDR1 SNHLY, CDR2 FYNNEI. The CDR3 protein is CASRGTGWAQETQYF. CDR3 bases: TGTGCCAGCAGGGGGACAGGGTGGGCTCAAGAGACCCAGTACTTC. Drawing the rest from reference TRBV2 and TRBJ2-5, the complete variable domain is EPEVTQTPSHQVTQMGQEVILRCVPISNHLYFYWYRQILGQKVEFLVSFYNNEISEKSEIFDDQFSVERPDGSNFTLKIRSTKLEDSAMYFCASRGTGWAQETQYFGPGTRLLVL.

The chain joins TRBV19 to TRBJ2-7; the match to TRBD2 covers 8 bases. This CDR3 contains 15 residues. The trim removed 5 bases at V and 3 bases at J, leaving 9 bases unmatched. Germline assignment: CDR1 LNHDA and CDR2 SQIVND (reference sequence). Here the CDR3 reads CASSPGPGGGYEQYF. CDR3 sequence (DNA): TGTGCCAGTAGTCCCGGACCCGGGGGGGGCTACGAGCAGTACTTC.

The chain is built from TRBV9 and TRBJ2-7, with D hard to call. V lost 4 bases and J 0 bases, leaving 5 bases between the germline ends. There are 12 residues in the CDR3. Per germline, CDR1 SGDLS and CDR2 YYNGEE. For the CDR3, the DNA is TGTGCCAGCAGCCCACTCTCCTACGAGCAGTACTTC. Translated, it gives CASSPLSYEQYF.

The gene calls are TRBV7-9 and TRBJ1-1; no reliable D call. This CDR3 is 12 amino acids long. V lost 5 bases and J 1 base, leaving 5 bases between the germline ends. Germline V gene lookup returns CDR1 SEHNR and CDR2 FQNEAQ (reference sequence). CDR3 loop: CASSRQNTEAFF. The CDR3 region has the DNA TGTGCCAGCAGCCGACAGAACACTGAAGCTTTCTTT.

J is TRBJ2-7 and V is TRBV6-1, with D unclear. V shed 3 bases and J shed 2 bases, with 5 bases lying between them. The CDR3 has 12 residues. The V gene's germline CDR1 is MNHNS and CDR2 SASEGT. This CDR3 reads CASSDGPYEQYF. The CDR3 DNA reads as TGTGCCAGCAGTGATGGCCCCTACGAGCAGTACTTC.

This clone was counted once. The rearrangement uses TRBV19 and TRBJ1-1; unclear D gene. Looked up from germline, CDR1 is LNHDA and CDR2 is SQIVND (reference sequence). Trimming removed 5 bases at V and 2 bases at J, with 9 bases between. There are 13 residues in the CDR3. The CDR3 spells CASSLNSNTEAFF. CDR3 bases: TGTGCCAGTAGTTTAAACAGCAACACTGAAGCTTTCTTT. Looking up the rest from reference TRBV19 and TRBJ1-1 gives the full variable domain: DGGITQSPKYLFRKEGQNVTLSCEQNLNHDAMYWYRQDPGQGLRLIYYSQIVNDFQKGDIAEGYSVSREKKESFPLTVTSAQKNPTAFYLCASSLNSNTEAFFGQGTRLTVV.

V usage is TRBV19 and J usage is TRBJ1-6; D not resolved. CDR1 and CDR2 (germline): LNHDA, SQIVND (reference sequence). V gave up 8 bases and J gave up 7 bases, with 21 bases separating them. CDR3 length: 16 amino acids. This CDR3 is CASQPMWQARNSPLHF. In DNA, the CDR3 is TGTGCCAGTCAACCGATGTGGCAGGCGAGAAATTCACCCCTCCACTTT.